The 27 T cell receptor beta chains in this list originate from one sample, sequenced in a study of tumor-infiltrating lymphocytes in primary liver carcinoma (dated by TCRdb to the late 2010s). TCRdb lists the instrument as Illumina HiSeq 2500. TCRbeta-specific cDNA was reverse-transcribed from about 500 ng total RNA using a constant-region primer and ProtoScript II reverse transcriptase. The TCRbeta libraries were prepared through three rounds of nested multiplex PCR following a slightly modified ARM-PCR procedure. Multiplex TRBV1-TRBV30 forward primers and a Cbeta reverse primer were used in the first two PCR rounds, each of which was run for approximately 9 cycles. Using fastp trimming at Q25 and MiXCR clonotype assembly, TCRdb reanalyzed the public sequencing data and kept in-frame beta chains. Merged by CDR3 protein, the rows form single entries marked with the most common genes and DNA. The sample includes tens of thousands of distinct CDR3 sequences, with 69% observed a single time. The ten biggest clones cover roughly 28% of the sample.

Total RNA and DNA were co-extracted without cell sorting from roughly 20-30 mg of bulk tissue using the AllPrep DNA/RNA mini kit. The source material was tumor-adjacent normal liver tissue. The receptors come from a man between 35 and 55 years old with primary liver carcinoma and hepatitis B virus infection.

This clonotype ranks as medium-sized. The rearrangement joins TRBV11-2 to TRBJ2-1, with D unclear. The CDR3 length is 12 residues. In germline, CDR1 is SGHAT, CDR2 FQNNGV. V lost 6 bases to trimming and J lost 10 bases, with 13 bases between them. The CDR3 loop reads CASSSLWEEQFF. CDR3 sequence (DNA): TGTGCCAGCAGTTCCCTATGGGAAGAGCAGTTCTTC.

V and J are TRBV2 and TRBJ2-3; no definite D call. This CDR3 comprises 14 residues. With 6 bases removed from V and 0 bases from J, the gap between germline ends came to 10 bases. The germline gives CDR1 SNHLY, CDR2 FYNNEI. The CDR3 region is CASSLVTSTDTQYF. CDR3 bases: TGTGCCAGCAGCCTCGTAACTAGCACAGATACGCAGTATTTT.

On this clonotype: The junction departs from germline at one end; a sequencing error may be responsible. This chain links TRBV11-1 with TRBJ2-5; no clear D. The CDR3 runs 14 residues. The germline gives CDR1 SGHAT, CDR2 FQDESV (reference sequence). This CDR3 reads CANSPARVSEIQYF. CDR3 bases: TGTGCCAACAGCCCGGCGCGAGTAAGTGAGATCCAGTACTTC.

Worth noting for this clonotype: A junction boundary mismatches the germline segment, possibly from a read error. The rearrangement joins TRBV4-1 to TRBJ2-2; TRBD1 matches 9 bases. The germline CDR1 and CDR2 sequences are MGHRA and YSYEKL. CDR3 length: 17 residues. In nucleotides, the CDR3 is TGCGACAGCAGCCTACCCCGGACAGGGGCGAACACTGGGGAGCTGTTTTTT. Protein product: CDSSLPRTGANTGELFF.

Concerning this clonotype: Being one base from a much bigger clone, this may be a read error. The chain carries TRBV5-1 and TRBJ2-3, with TRBD2 as a possible D gene (5 bases). The CDR3 extends over 13 amino acids. CDR1 and CDR2 from the germline V gene are SGHRS and YFSETQ. CDR3 sequence reads: CASSSTDGDTHYF. CDR3 bases: TGCGCCAGCAGCTCCACCGACGGGGATACGCATTATTTT.

Of note for this clonotype: The CDR3 does not close with the conserved phenylalanine or tryptophan, likely indicating a read error. The chain joins TRBV5-5 to TRBJ2-3; 7 nucleotides agree with TRBD2. Germline CDR1 is SGHKS and CDR2 is YYEKEE (reference sequence). The CDR3 consists of 15 residues. The V and J ends lost 1 base and 5 bases, in that order; junction bases with no gene match: 7. CDR3 region: CASSLFAGALDTQYS. CDR3 bases: TGTGCCAGCAGCTTGTTTGCGGGAGCCCTAGATACGCAGTATTCT.

On this clonotype itself: A single base separates this from a much larger clone, so it may be a read error. The CDR3 region is CASMNGIEQFF. CDR3 DNA sequence: TGTGCCAGCATGAATGGTATTGAGCAGTTCTTC. The V and J genes are TRBV28 and TRBJ2-1; no firm D call. Trimming took 7 bases from V and 9 from J, leaving 10 bases between them. Germline loops: CDR1 MDHEN, CDR2 SYDVKM. CDR3 size: 11 residues.

This clonotype was observed many times. The V call is TRBV5-4, the J call TRBJ1-1; D might be TRBD1 (6 bases). Germline CDR1 and CDR2: SGHNT and YYREEE (reference sequence). The CDR3 sequence is 13 residues long. V was clipped by 0 bases and J by 9 bases, with 12 bases between them. The chain's CDR3 is CASSLAGGGKAFF. In DNA, the CDR3 is TGTGCCAGCAGCTTGGCTGGTGGGGGCAAAGCTTTCTTT.

A remark on this clonotype: A clone one base away is much larger, so this may be a read error. The chain joins TRBV7-9 to TRBJ2-3; tentatively, D is TRBD1 or TRBD2 (5 bases each). Germline CDR1 is SEHNR and CDR2 is FQNEAQ (reference sequence). Trimming pared 2 bases from V and 2 bases from J, leaving 17 bases between. The CDR3 totals 17 residues. The CDR3 nucleotides are TGTGCCAGCAGCTTACCCCAGAGGGGACGTGACACAGATACGCAGTATTTT. This translates into CASSLPQRGRDTDTQYF.

As regards this clonotype: With a much larger clone just one base away, this may be a read error. The genes are TRBV28 and TRBJ1-1, with D hard to call. The length of the CDR3 is 13 residues. Trimming stripped 3 bases from V and 4 bases from J, with 9 bases between. Looked up from germline, CDR1 is MDHEN and CDR2 is SYDVKM. This CDR3 is CASSLPALTEAFF. CDR3 DNA sequence: TGTGCCAGCAGTTTGCCTGCTCTCACTGAAGCTTTCTTT.

Comments on this clonotype: This sequence may be a read error, since a much larger clone differs from it by one base. This rearrangement joins TRBV4-1 to TRBJ2-5; 10 nucleotides match TRBD2. There are 18 residues in the CDR3. The germline V gene has CDR1 MGHRA and CDR2 YSYEKL. CDR3 nucleotides: TGCGCCAGCAACCAAGAGGAAGTACTAGCGGGGCCTCAAGAGACCCAGTACTTC. This gives the protein CASNQEEVLAGPQETQYF.

With respect to this clonotype: A read error may explain this, as a much larger clone is one base away. The gene calls are TRBV4-2 and TRBJ2-1; D assignment may be TRBD1 or TRBD2 (5 bases each). The CDR3 has 16 residues. The V gene's germline CDR1 is LGHNA and CDR2 YNFKEQ. The CDR3 here is CASSQHLGTGNNEQLF. The CDR3 region has the DNA TGTGCCAGCAGCCAACACCTCGGGACGGGTAACAATGAGCAGCTCTTC.

A remark on this clonotype: The CDR3 carries no conserved terminal phenylalanine or tryptophan, so it likely arises from a read error. The DNA is left out, because the CDR3 cannot be placed on it with certainty; the CDR3 is given as TCRdb lists it. The J gene is TRBJ2-2, the V gene TRBV30; TRBD2, the table's D call, lacks a check against the DNA. CDR1 and CDR2 from the germline V gene are GTSNPN and SVGIG (reference sequence). The CDR3 numbers 17 amino acids, ends counted. CDR3: CAWSVRTSGPNTGEPFL.

A word on this clonotype: Sequence at one end of the junction differs from germline and may be a read error. The chain uses TRBV4-2 and TRBJ2-2; 8 positions match TRBD2. CDR3 length: 18 residues. Germline CDR1 and CDR2: LGHNA and YNFKEQ. In nucleotides, the CDR3 is TGTGCCAGCAGCCAAGGGACCAGCGGGAGTCTAAATCCCGGGGAGCCGTTCTTT. This codes for CASSQGTSGSLNPGEPFF.

This clonotype was counted at least ten times. This rearrangement joins TRBV6-1 to TRBJ2-5, with TRBD2 as a possible D gene (7 bases). V lost 0 bases to trimming and J lost 3 bases, with 17 bases between them. The germline V gene has CDR1 MNHNS and CDR2 SASEGT. The CDR3 is 17 residues long. Here the CDR3 reads CASSEAFGGQQEETQYF. Written as DNA, the CDR3 is TGTGCCAGCAGTGAAGCGTTCGGGGGGCAACAGGAAGAGACCCAGTACTTC.

About this clonotype: Since the CDR3 does not end with the conserved phenylalanine or tryptophan, this likely comes from a read error. The rearrangement links TRBV4-1 to TRBJ1-2; 8 positions match TRBD1. Germline values: CDR1 MGHRA, CDR2 YSYEKL. The CDR3 spans 16 residues. The CDR3 DNA follows: TGCGCTAGCAGCCAGGGAGGGACAGGATCTAACTATGGCTACACCTCC. Protein sequence: CASSQGGTGSNYGYTS.

Turning to this clonotype: At one end the junction does not follow the germline gene, possibly because of a read error. V and J are TRBV5-5 and TRBJ1-1; D perhaps matches TRBD1 (6 bases). The CDR3 totals 14 residues. The germline gives CDR1 SGHKS, CDR2 YYEKEE (reference sequence). CDR3 sequence reads: CTSSLYYREAEAFF. In DNA form, the CDR3 reads TGTACCAGCAGCTTGTACTACAGGGAGGCTGAAGCTTTCTTT.

Points on this clonotype: A much larger clone lies one base from this, so it may be a read error. This rearrangement joins TRBV5-8 to TRBJ2-5; 9 bases fit TRBD2. This CDR3 region has 16 residues. Germline CDR1 and CDR2: SGHTS and YDEGEE. The CDR3 sequence: CASTPLLAGVSETHYF. CDR3 nucleotide sequence: TGTGCCAGCACTCCTTTGTTAGCGGGAGTTTCGGAGACCCATTACTTC.

Notes on this clonotype: A read error may account for a junction end that differs from germline. This chain links TRBV11-2 with TRBJ2-7, with D unresolved. The CDR3 is 13 amino acids. Germline V gene data show CDR1 as SGHAT and CDR2 as FQNNGV. CDR3 in amino acids: CASSSDGTYELYF. Here the CDR3 DNA reads TGTGCCAGCAGCTCTGACGGCACCTACGAGCTGTACTTC.

This clonotype was recorded only once. Since the CDR3 does not end with the conserved phenylalanine or tryptophan, this likely comes from a read error. The chain combines TRBV5-1 with TRBJ2-7; 15 bases line up with TRBD2. The CDR3 loop spans 17 amino acids. V was clipped by 4 bases and J by 4 bases; unmatched bases: 9. The germline V gene encodes CDR1 SGHRS and CDR2 YFSETQ. CDR3 DNA sequence: TGCGCCAGCAGCCCCGGACTAGCGGGAGGGCCTAATTACGAGCAGTACCTC. Protein: CASSPGLAGGPNYEQYL.

In regard to this clonotype: The junction departs from germline at one end; a sequencing error may be responsible. The chain is built from TRBV29-1 and TRBJ2-2, with TRBD1 matching over 9 bases. Per the germline V gene, CDR1 is SQVTM and CDR2 is ANQGSEA. This CDR3 comprises 12 residues. The CDR3, as DNA: TGCTGTGGTGGACAGGGGTCCGGGGAGCAGTTTTTT. It translates to CCGGQGSGEQFF.

This clonotype is medium-sized. This sequence joins TRBV4-3 and TRBJ1-5; D gene uncertain. Per germline, CDR1 LGHNA and CDR2 YSLEER. The CDR3 consists of 15 residues. V was shortened by 0 bases and J by 6 bases, with 12 bases between the two germline ends. CDR3 nucleotides: TGCGCCAGCAGCCAAGATCGGTTTGGTCCTCAGCCCCAGCATTTT. It specifies CASSQDRFGPQPQHF.

This clonotype has at least ten counts. This chain links TRBV28 with TRBJ2-2; D is ambiguous. The CDR3 spans 13 residues. Germline V gene lookup returns CDR1 MDHEN and CDR2 SYDVKM. Trimming took off 2 bases at V and 1 base at J, with 2 bases between the two ends. In DNA form, the CDR3 reads TGTGCCAGCAGTTTACAGAACACCGGGGAGCTGTTTTTT. It codes for CASSLQNTGELFF.

The gene calls are TRBV11-2 and TRBJ2-5; the match to TRBD2 covers 8 bases. CDR3 length equals 16 residues. V lost 5 bases, J lost 5 bases, and 13 bases stayed unmatched. From germline, CDR1 is SGHAT and CDR2 FQNNGV. CDR3 nucleotide sequence: TGTGCCAGCAGCGAAACCCCTGGCGGGGGGAAGGAGACCCAGTACTTC. Encoded protein: CASSETPGGGKETQYF.

Points on this clonotype: Its ends do not fully match the called genes, so a read error is possible. This chain joins TRBV5-6 and TRBJ1-2, with 8 bases aligning to TRBD1. The CDR3 loop spans 13 amino acids. CDR1 and CDR2 from the germline V gene are SGHDT and YYEEEE. The CDR3 protein is CTSILVGTGGYTF. CDR3 DNA sequence: TGTACCAGCATCTTGGTTGGGACAGGAGGCTATACCTTC.

Concerning this clonotype: One end of the junction varies from germline; a read error may be responsible. The chain combines TRBV5-4 with TRBJ2-7; TRBD1 matches 8 bases. Germline V gene sequence: CDR1 SGHNT, CDR2 YYREEE (reference sequence). CDR3 size: 14 residues. CDR3 DNA: TGTGTCAGCAGCTTGTTGGGACAGGCCTACGAGCAGTACTTC. Translating gives CVSSLLGQAYEQYF.

The rearrangement joins TRBV6-1 to TRBJ2-1; D ambiguous. The germline V gene encodes CDR1 MNHNS and CDR2 SASEGT. The CDR3 loop spans 13 amino acids. Trimming took off 5 bases at V and 5 bases at J, with 10 bases between the two ends. The CDR3 loop reads CASSQVPDNEQFF. In DNA form, the CDR3 reads TGTGCCAGCAGTCAAGTGCCAGACAATGAGCAGTTCTTC.